Below are 20 T cell receptor beta chains sequenced from a single sample in a study of cytomegalovirus exposure and HLA in healthy donors. A multiplex PCR was run with 60 Vbeta primers and 13 Jbeta primers. The data were produced by immunoSEQ multiplex PCR, yet TCRdb's version contains in-frame clones alone and is incomplete. This sample carries some 72,000 clones, with under 6.5% going to the ten biggest clones. Sequencing was done on a sample of PBMCs. The receptors shown here come from a man aged 35 to 55 in good health and CMV-seronegative.

This chain uses TRBV6-5 with TRBJ1-6; 7 positions agree with TRBD1. The J segment lost 6 bases and the V segment lost 8 bases, leaving 4 bases of the junction unmatched. Germline V gives CDR1 MNHEY, CDR2 SVGAGI. This CDR3 comprises 13 residues. The CDR3 DNA sequence: TGTGCCAGCCGGGGGACAGCTAATTCACCCCTCCACTTT. It encodes CASRGTANSPLHF.

The chain has TRBV28 and TRBJ1-4; 7 nucleotides align to TRBD1. The ends lost 5 bases at V and 4 bases at J; junction bases unmatched: 1. The germline V gene has CDR1 MDHEN and CDR2 SYDVKM. The CDR3 is made up of 13 amino acids. The CDR3 is CASSRDSNEKLFF. CDR3 DNA sequence: TGTGCCAGCAGTCGGGACAGTAATGAAAAACTGTTTTTT.

The V call is TRBV25-1, the J call TRBJ2-1, with D perhaps TRBD2 (6 bases). Trimming shortened V by 5 bases and J by 2 bases, and 16 bases separated the two germline ends. CDR1 and CDR2 (germline): MGHDK, SYGVNS. The CDR3 contains 16 residues. The CDR3 DNA reads TGTGCCAGCAGTAACGCCGGGACTGAAACCTACAATGAGCAGTTCTTC. This encodes CASSNAGTETYNEQFF.

V gene TRBV13 combines with J gene TRBJ1-4, with 11 bases lining up with TRBD1. The trim removed 5 bases at V and 1 base at J, leaving 12 bases unmatched. The CDR3 runs to 19 residues. CDR1 and CDR2 (germline): PRHDT, FYEKMQ (reference sequence). CDR3 region: CASSGYGQGAIGTNEKLFF. The CDR3 coding sequence is TGTGCCAGCAGCGGATACGGACAGGGGGCGATAGGAACTAATGAAAAACTGTTTTTT.

The chain links TRBV5-6 to TRBJ2-7; D is possibly TRBD2 (5 bases). CDR1 and CDR2 (germline): SGHDT, YYEEEE. The CDR3 extends over 13 amino acids. Trimming took off 4 bases at V and 6 bases at J, with 14 bases between the two ends. The CDR3 spells CASSSGPVGEQYF. CDR3 coding DNA: TGTGCCAGCAGCAGCGGACCAGTAGGCGAGCAGTACTTC.

The chain joins TRBV5-1 to TRBJ2-3, with a possible D match to TRBD1 (6 bases). V was shortened by 3 bases and J by 3 bases, with 20 bases between the two germline ends. Germline values: CDR1 SGHRS, CDR2 YFSETQ. The CDR3 runs 17 residues. This CDR3 reads CASSSWTARRGTDTQYF. The DNA for the CDR3 is TGCGCCAGCAGCTCTTGGACAGCCCGAAGGGGGACAGATACGCAGTATTTT.

The chain uses TRBV7-9 and TRBJ2-4; 7 bases align to TRBD2. The ends lost 7 bases at V and 5 bases at J; junction bases unmatched: 11. The V gene's germline CDR1 is SEHNR and CDR2 FQNEAQ (reference sequence). The CDR3 is 15 residues long. The CDR3 DNA reads TGTGCCAGCACCCTTTTGGGGAGCGGGGAAAACATTCAGTACTTC. Protein sequence: CASTLLGSGENIQYF.

This chain uses TRBV10-3 with TRBJ2-3; 7 nucleotides match TRBD1. CDR1 is ENHRY and CDR2 is SYGVKD in the germline V gene. V was clipped by 6 bases and J by 0 bases; unmatched bases: 3. The CDR3 covers 14 residues. CDR3 region: CAISKGQSTDTQYF. The CDR3 DNA sequence: TGTGCCATCAGCAAGGGACAGAGCACAGATACGCAGTATTTT.

CDR3 DNA sequence: TGTGCCAGCTCACGGGACAGGGACCATGAAGCTTTCTTT. It yields the protein CASSRDRDHEAFF. The V call is TRBV18, the J call TRBJ1-1; 9 nucleotides line up with TRBD1. The CDR3 contains 13 residues. Per the germline V gene, CDR1 is KGHSH and CDR2 is LQKENI. The junction had 4 bases not matched to a gene; V was cut back by 4 bases and J by 7 bases.

The rearrangement joins TRBV10-3 to TRBJ2-1, with a possible D match to TRBD2 (5 bases). CDR3 length equals 12 residues. Looked up from germline, CDR1 is ENHRY and CDR2 is SYGVKD. V was pared by 6 bases and J by 6 bases, with 9 bases between. This CDR3 reads CAISDEGNEQFF. The CDR3 DNA follows: TGTGCCATCAGCGACGAGGGCAATGAGCAGTTCTTC.

The rearrangement links TRBV4-3 to TRBJ2-2, with D unresolved. In germline, CDR1 is LGHNA, CDR2 YSLEER. The CDR3 is 16 amino acids. V was pared by 0 bases and J by 0 bases, with 8 bases between. CDR3 DNA sequence: TGCGCCAGCAGCCAAGATCTGCCAGCGAACACCGGGGAGCTGTTTTTT. Protein product: CASSQDLPANTGELFF.

The chain has TRBV19 and TRBJ2-5, with 7 bases aligning to TRBD2. After removal of 1 base from V and 1 base from J, the junction contained 3 bases not matched to a gene. CDR3 length: 15 residues. Looked up from germline, CDR1 is LNHDA and CDR2 is SQIVND (reference sequence). The CDR3: CASSIGWEGQETQYF. The CDR3 coding sequence is TGTGCCAGTAGTATAGGGTGGGAGGGCCAAGAGACCCAGTACTTC.

V is TRBV5-1 and J is TRBJ2-5; TRBD1 matches 9 bases. The CDR3 is 14 amino acids. Germline-derived CDR1 and CDR2 are SGHRS and YFSETQ. After removal of 0 bases from V and 8 bases from J, the junction contained 5 bases not matched to a gene. The CDR3 DNA reads as TGCGCCAGCAGCTTGGGACAGGGGGAAAGTACCCAGTACTTC. Its protein product is CASSLGQGESTQYF. Full variable domain (rest looked up from reference TRBV5-1 and TRBJ2-5): KAGVTQTPRYLIKTRGQQVTLSCSPISGHRSVSWYQQTPGQGLQFLFEYFSETQRNKGNFPGRFSGRQFSNSRSEMNVSTLELGDSALYLCASSLGQGESTQYFGPGTRLLVL.

The chain couples TRBV5-4 to TRBJ1-4; D is unresolved. The V gene's germline CDR1 is SGHNT and CDR2 YYREEE (reference sequence). Trimming stripped 0 bases from V and 6 bases from J, with 9 bases between. This CDR3 is built from 14 residues. DNA for the CDR3: TGTGCCAGCAGCTTGGAACCTAATGATGAAAAACTGTTTTTT. Amino acids: CASSLEPNDEKLFF.

This rearrangement joins TRBV5-1 to TRBJ1-4; TRBD1 is a possible D gene (5 bases). The germline V gene has CDR1 SGHRS and CDR2 YFSETQ. This CDR3 has 17 residues. Trimming took 3 bases from V and 4 from J, leaving 19 bases between them. CDR3 residues: CASSYYGTGEFNEKLFF. DNA for the CDR3: TGCGCCAGCAGCTATTACGGGACGGGAGAGTTTAATGAAAAACTGTTTTTT.

The V and J genes are TRBV7-8 and TRBJ2-6, with D possibly TRBD2 on 6 matching bases. V shed 7 bases and J shed 1 base, with 8 bases lying between them. Germline CDR1 is SGHVS and CDR2 is FQNEAQ. The CDR3 length is 14 residues. CDR3 loop: CASTRGSGANVLTF. DNA of the CDR3: TGTGCCAGCACCCGGGGGTCTGGGGCCAACGTCCTGACTTTC. Variable domain in full (rest from reference TRBV7-8 and TRBJ2-6): GAGVSQSPRYKVAKRGQDVALRCDPISGHVSLFWYQQALGQGPEFLTYFQNEAQLDKSGLPSDRFFAERPEGSVSTLKIQRTQQEDSAVYLCASTRGSGANVLTFGAGSRLTVL.

The V gene is TRBV2, the J gene TRBJ2-5; D might be TRBD1 (6 bases). CDR3 size: 14 residues. V shed 6 bases and J shed 2 bases, with 13 bases lying between them. Per the germline V gene, CDR1 is SNHLY and CDR2 is FYNNEI. The CDR3 here is CASSYDRPQETQYF. CDR3 DNA sequence: TGTGCCAGCAGCTATGACAGGCCGCAAGAGACCCAGTACTTC.

The chain has TRBV7-9 and TRBJ2-1, with a possible D match to TRBD2 (7 bases). Trimming shortened V by 7 bases and J by 5 bases, and 21 bases separated the two germline ends. CDR3 length: 16 amino acids. Germline V gene lookup returns CDR1 SEHNR and CDR2 FQNEAQ (reference sequence). The DNA for the CDR3 is TGTGCCAGCACCCCGGGGGGCGGGAGCCACCACAATGAGCAGTTCTTC. Protein product: CASTPGGGSHHNEQFF.

This chain joins TRBV4-3 and TRBJ2-4; 7 bases are shared with TRBD1. Germline values: CDR1 LGHNA, CDR2 YSLEER. V lost 0 bases and J lost 2; bases outside the gene matches: 10. This CDR3 region has 18 residues. The CDR3 sequence is CASSQDSRQGGTKNIQYF. CDR3 DNA sequence: TGCGCCAGCAGCCAAGATTCTAGACAGGGCGGAACCAAAAACATTCAGTACTTC.

The rearrangement links TRBV29-1 to TRBJ1-1; no firm D call. CDR1 and CDR2 (germline): SQVTM, ANQGSEA. The V and J ends lost 4 bases and 0 bases respectively, with 15 bases between them. The CDR3 extends over 15 amino acids. The CDR3 DNA sequence: TGCAGCGTTGTCCCCTTTCGACTGATGAACACTGAAGCTTTCTTT. Its protein is CSVVPFRLMNTEAFF.